A selection of T cell receptor beta chains follows, all from one sample in a study of blood T cells in healthy people across ages. In TCRdb, the 5' RACE reads were re-called with MiXCR into one record per CDR3 protein. The table records 1.5 million to 2 million distinct CDR3 sequences, more than 35% of them present only once. Source material: blood. The receptor set was obtained from a human donor in good health. Each CDR3 is given with its conserved first and last residue. A D gene is named only where the DNA matches it firmly. Where a row states a size, it is once, few, many or the class of an expanded clone; other rows omit it.

V gene	D gene	clone size	J gene	CDR3 DNA	CDR3 protein
TRBV20-1	NA	NA	TRBJ2-7	TGCAGTGCTATTAAAGGCATCAGGGGGGTATCCGAGCAGTACTTC	CSAIKGIRGVSEQYF
TRBV11-2	NA	once	TRBJ2-5	TGTGCCAGCAGCTTAGCGACGATTGGGGAGACCCAGTACTTC	CASSLATIGETQYF
TRBV10-2	NA	NA	TRBJ2-7	TGCGCCAGCAGTGCGGTCCGGGCTACCGCCTACGAGCAGTACTTC	CASSAVRATAYEQYF
TRBV5-1	NA	NA	TRBJ1-1	TGCGCCAGCAGCATAAACGACGGGGGTGAAGCTTTCTTT	CASSINDGGEAFF
TRBV12-3/TRBV12-4	NA	NA	TRBJ1-2	TGTGCCAGCAGTGTCCGGCCCAGGGCCTACACCTTC	CASSVRPRAYTF
TRBV6-5	TRBD2	NA	TRBJ2-1	TGTGCCAGCAGTTACGGAGCGGGGCTTAACAATGAGCAGTTCTTC	CASSYGAGLNNEQFF
TRBV4-1	NA	few	TRBJ1-5	TGCGCCAGCAGCCAAGATGGCAGGGAGAATCAGCCCCAGCATTTT	CASSQDGRENQPQHF
TRBV5-1	NA	NA	TRBJ1-1	TGCGCCAGCAATATCAGGGAGGGGTTGAACACTGAAGCTTTCTTT	CASNIREGLNTEAFF
TRBV7-2	NA	few	TRBJ2-5	TGTGCCAGCAATTACAGAGGGACCCAGTACTTC	CASNYRGTQYF
TRBV20-1	TRBD2	few	TRBJ2-1	TGCAGTGCCCGACCTTTCGGGACCGGGGGGGACAATGAGCAGTTCTTC	CSARPFGTGGDNEQFF
TRBV7-7	NA	few	TRBJ1-1	TGTGCCAGCAGCTCCCTTTTGCAGGAAAACACTGAAGCTTTCTTT	CASSSLLQENTEAFF
TRBV15	NA	few	TRBJ1-2	TGTGCCACCAGCAGAGATCCTAAACTCTATGGCTACACCTTC	CATSRDPKLYGYTF
TRBV7-2	TRBD2	NA	TRBJ2-3	TGTGCCAGCAGCTTTAAGGGAGGGACTAGCGGGACTCCTAGCACAGATACGCAGTATTTT	CASSFKGGTSGTPSTDTQYF
TRBV5-1	NA	many	TRBJ2-7	TGCGCCAGCGGCCTCCGGGGGGCATCCTACGAGCAGTACTTC	CASGLRGASYEQYF
TRBV11-1	NA	few	TRBJ2-7	TGTGCCAGCAGCCCCGCACGGGAGCCGTACGAGCAGTACTTC	CASSPAREPYEQYF